This paragraph covers one T cell receptor (beta chain) sequence. The data are from a study of monozygotic twins with inflammatory bowel disease. TCRdb re-called the 5' RACE reads and shows each CDR3 protein once, DNA omitted. The sample table includes some 150,000 distinct CDR3 sequences. This CDR3 comprises 14 residues. The TCR comes from a human donor with ulcerative colitis or Crohn's disease, or a healthy co-twin of an affected twin (not recorded which). Specimen: blood. This chain connects TRBV12-3 or TRBV12-4 to TRBJ2-1; TCRdb's D gene call, TRBD2, goes unchecked for lack of DNA. Here the CDR3 reads CASSPSGRVNEQSF.